This T cell receptor beta chain was captured in a study of T cells after posttransplantation cyclophosphamide (dated by TCRdb to between 2015 and 2016). For the study in its entirety: Using TRB sequencing, the study followed how the T cell repertoire rebuilt after myeloablative bone marrow transplantation with posttransplantation cyclophosphamide given as GVHD prophylaxis. Antigen receptor sequencing covered samples from approximately 38 PTCy-treated patients and approximately 15 of their related bone marrow donors. Public TRB sequences were checked against a database of over 3,600 sequences associated with responses to pathogens, tumor antigens, self-antigens and alloantigens. In 3 patients, TRB sequencing was also performed on up to roughly 3 more blood samples taken 2 to 5.2 years after transplant, and in a handful of patients, pretransplant blood was also TRB-sequenced. Because TRA and TRB clonality were tightly correlated in roughly 10 samples, subsequent TCR analyses were focused on TRB only. Blood from all 30 or so PTCy patients who had 1-year posttransplant specimens underwent TRB sequencing. The investigation overall reported the following: The TRB repertoires of T cells infiltrating skin or the GI tract showed only limited overlap with the TRB repertoires found in blood. Across a few dozen patients, TRB clonality was highly associated with recipient CMV seropositivity and CMV reactivation, and diversity in PTCy patients was similar to diversity in CNI/methotrexate controls. Donor-recipient similarity was low at 1-2 months but rose over the first year, and later blood repertoires were often dominated by donor CD8+ memory clones.

In the germline V gene, CDR1 corresponds to MNHNS and CDR2 to SASEGT. The CDR3 holds 15 amino acids from the cysteine to the phenylalanine. The only DNA kept is the CDR3, 45 bases in frame from the first base. V is trimmed back by 7 bases and J by 12 bases, and the junction contains 15 bases that no gene match accounts for. This clone has ten or more counts. Its antigen is not yet known. No base-level quality is on record; no much larger clone is a single base apart. Genomic DNA was the input for TRB sequencing, which was run either with the immunoSEQ assay at survey resolution or with the hsTCRB kit. In the paper's pipeline: The immunoSEQ software was used for initial read processing, and the LymphoSeq R package was used for repertoire analyses. Clonality was computed as 1 minus normalized Shannon entropy, and a Gini coefficient was also calculated for each TRB dataset. To infer phenotypes in unsorted samples, TRB sequences from sorted subsets of the recipient or donor were mapped onto unsorted samples from the same recipient. In TCRdb, the immuneACCESS table is reduced to in-frame sequences with V and J assigned. These tables do not hold every clone; where another copy was compared, an unresolved V gene accounts for under half, and the others remain unexplained. That table furnishes V, J and clone size, whereas the DNA furnished D and trimming. This sample contains about 39,000 clones, none of which is a singleton. Together, the top ten hold approximately 5% of the sample.

Related bone marrow donors provided peripheral blood samples on the day of marrow donation. Peripheral blood and bone marrow mononuclear cells were isolated by Ficoll-Hypaque density centrifugation and cryopreserved. This TCR came from a woman aged 45-65 years in good health and a related stem cell transplant donor. The receptor chain draws on TRBV6-1 and TRBJ2-1; the junction holds 10 bases that match TRBD2. Input material: PBMCs. The nucleotides are TGTGCCAGCATTGCCAGCGGGGGGGCGATAGCGGGGCAGTTCTTC. The encoded protein is CASIASGGAIAGQFF.